This record concerns one TCR beta chain sequence. Its antigen is currently unknown. The germline V gene has CDR1 KGHSH and CDR2 LQKENI. This CDR3 is built from 15 residues. The V gene lost 6 bases and the J gene lost 2 bases, with 16 bases spanning the gap. Repertoires were generated with immunoSEQ multiplex PCR, while TCRdb's copy carries only in-frame clones and drops some. The sample contains about 28,000 clones, about nine tenths of which appear only once. The data stem from a study of T cells in localized non-small cell lung cancer. The study, taken as a whole, reports: It was uninvolved adjacent lung that showed the highest T cell clonality, exceeding tumor. Paired adjacent lung recovered a median around 52 of the top 100 tumor clones. Blood T cell density predicted longer survival; adjacent-lung clonality, shorter.

The V call is TRBV18, the J call TRBJ1-1, with a possible D match to TRBD1 (5 bases). The source of this sequence is a woman between 35 and 75 years old with stage I lung adenocarcinoma. The specimen comprised peripheral blood, sampled before any cancer treatment. The CDR3 reads CASSQDIYPNTEAFF. CDR3 nucleotide sequence: TGTGCCAGCTCCCAGGACATTTACCCTAACACTGAAGCTTTCTTT.